The T cell receptor beta chain under discussion was sequenced for a study of blood T cell repertoires in COVID-19. Study overall: Whether acute or convalescent, the COVID-19 samples came from the United States, Italy and Spain. PBMCs, B-cell-depleted T cells, or T cells provided the cDNA or gDNA that made up the material.

Under the authors' procedure: It was from reference gene primer amplification that nucleated cell counts were estimated. The method was immunoSEQ multiplex PCR; TCRdb's version includes in-frame clones alone and lacks a portion of them. The D gene and trimming were derived from the DNA, and the V and J assignments and clone size from that table. The table lists tens of thousands of clones, 75% to 90% of them singletons. Trimming left V 2 bases short and J 6 bases short, with 10 bases between. The germline CDR1 and CDR2 sequences are MNHEY and SMNVEV (reference sequence). The CDR3 contains 14 residues.

This TCR was recovered from a woman of 80 years or more with active COVID-19. This chain links TRBV27 with TRBJ2-2; tentative D call: TRBD2 (6 bases). Sequences were obtained from peripheral blood. The CDR3 sequence: CASSLTGGAGELFF. The CDR3 DNA reads TGTGCCAGCAGTTTAACCGGCGGGGCCGGGGAGCTGTTTTTT.